One sample yielded the 27 T cell receptor beta chains listed below, sequenced in a study of cytomegalovirus exposure and HLA in healthy donors. The PCR contained 60 Vbeta and 13 Jbeta primers. Repertoires were generated with immunoSEQ multiplex PCR, while TCRdb's copy carries only in-frame clones and drops some. The data show under 200,000 clones, with 77% seen just once and about 2.6% held by the top ten. The sequenced sample consisted of PBMCs. These receptors all come from a woman aged 35 to 49 in good health and CMV-seropositive.

This chain links TRBV29-1 with TRBJ1-2; possibly TRBD1 for D (5 bases). CDR1 SQVTM and CDR2 ANQGSEA come from the germline V gene. Trimming removed 5 bases from V and 0 bases from J, with 10 bases in between. CDR3 size: 13 residues. For the CDR3, the DNA is TGCAGCGTTCGGGGGACCTCTAACTATGGCTACACCTTC. Protein: CSVRGTSNYGYTF.

This rearrangement joins TRBV28 to TRBJ1-3; possible D gene TRBD1, 6 bases. Trimming stripped 6 bases from V and 7 bases from J, with 13 bases between. Germline V gives CDR1 MDHEN, CDR2 SYDVKM. The CDR3 extends over 13 amino acids. CDR3 DNA sequence: TGTGCCAGCAGAGAACCCCAGGGGAACACCATATATTTT. This encodes CASREPQGNTIYF.

CDR3 in DNA: TGTGCCTGGAGGACCGGGACAGGGAATGGCTACACCTTC. This translates into CAWRTGTGNGYTF. The chain joins TRBV30 to TRBJ1-2, with TRBD1 matching 9 bases. The CDR3 runs 13 residues. Germline V CDR1 and CDR2: GTSNPN, SVGIG (reference sequence). V dropped 3 bases and J dropped 6; count of bases not matched to a gene: 5.

The chain uses TRBV29-1 and TRBJ1-3; D is ambiguous. Per germline, CDR1 SQVTM and CDR2 ANQGSEA. Trimming removed 2 bases at V and 3 bases at J, with 5 bases between. The CDR3 loop spans 12 amino acids. The DNA for the CDR3 is TGCAGCGTTGAATCGGTTGGAAACACCATATATTTT. This codes for CSVESVGNTIYF. The full variable domain, completed using reference TRBV29-1 and TRBJ1-3, is SAVISQKPSRDICQRGTSLTIQCQVDSQVTMMFWYRQQPGQSLTLIATANQGSEATYESGFVIDKFPISRPNLTFSTLTVSNMSPEDSSIYLCSVESVGNTIYFGEGSWLTVV.

V gene TRBV18 combines with J gene TRBJ1-1, with D perhaps matching TRBD1 (5 bases). This CDR3 contains 14 residues. Per germline, CDR1 KGHSH and CDR2 LQKENI. V was shortened by 4 bases and J by 4 bases, with 13 bases between the two germline ends. This CDR3 is CASSLGTGGTEAFF. The CDR3 DNA follows: TGTGCCAGCTCACTCGGGACGGGGGGCACTGAAGCTTTCTTT.

This chain links TRBV6-1 with TRBJ1-2, with TRBD1 identical over 8 bases. V trimming: 2 bases; J trimming: 4 bases; junction bases outside the gene matches: 9. Germline V gene data show CDR1 as MNHNS and CDR2 as SASEGT. The CDR3 has 16 amino acids. The CDR3, as DNA: TGTGCCAGCAGTGAATCCGATAGGACAGGGCCCTATGGCTACACCTTC. The encoded protein is CASSESDRTGPYGYTF.

This sequence joins TRBV5-1 and TRBJ2-5; 7 bases are a match to TRBD2. This CDR3 comprises 14 residues. Germline lookup yields CDR1 SGHRS and CDR2 YFSETQ. After removal of 4 bases from V and 5 bases from J, the junction contained 8 bases not matched to a gene. This CDR3 is CASSPLGGVETQYF. The CDR3 DNA reads TGCGCCAGCAGCCCCCTGGGGGGGGTGGAGACCCAGTACTTC.

The V gene is TRBV5-5, the J gene TRBJ2-3; TRBD1 aligns across 8 bases. The CDR3 is made up of 17 amino acids. The ends lost 2 bases at V and 1 base at J; junction bases unmatched: 9. The V gene's germline CDR1 is SGHKS and CDR2 YYEKEE (reference sequence). CDR3 sequence (DNA): TGTGCCAGCAGCTTACAGGGACAGGCCATTGGCACAGATACGCAGTATTTT. Translating it yields CASSLQGQAIGTDTQYF.

This clone is a singleton in its sample. This sequence joins TRBV30 and TRBJ2-7; 8 nucleotides align to TRBD1. Trimming at V came to 1 base and at J to 0 bases, leaving 5 bases not matched to a gene. The CDR3 contains 15 residues. Germline loops: CDR1 GTSNPN, CDR2 SVGIG (reference sequence). CDR3 sequence (DNA): TGTGCCTGGAGTGCCGGACAGGGCCTCTCCTACGAGCAGTACTTC. Translating gives CAWSAGQGLSYEQYF.

The J gene is TRBJ2-1, the V gene TRBV7-2; possibly TRBD2 for D (5 bases). Germline CDR1 and CDR2: SGHTA and FQGNSA. The germline V and J ends were trimmed by 2 bases and 4 bases, with 9 bases remaining between them. The length of the CDR3 is 14 residues. CDR3 sequence reads: CASSLLGGYNEQFF. The CDR3 region has the DNA TGTGCCAGCAGCTTACTGGGCGGGTACAATGAGCAGTTCTTC.

The sample holds a few counts of this clone. The rearrangement uses TRBV4-3 and TRBJ2-3, with D hard to call. Germline CDR1 LGHNA, CDR2 YSLEER. Trimming cost V 0 bases and J 6 bases, with 10 bases left between them. The CDR3 has 14 residues. The CDR3 DNA reads TGCGCCAGCAGCCAAGAAGCCCTAGGCGATACGCAGTATTTT. It specifies CASSQEALGDTQYF.

The genes are TRBV9 and TRBJ2-7, with 9 bases lining up with TRBD1. The CDR3 has 14 residues. The trim removed 5 bases at V and 1 base at J, leaving 4 bases unmatched. The germline gives CDR1 SGDLS, CDR2 YYNGEE. CDR3: CASSDGTGSYEQYF. CDR3 coding DNA: TGTGCCAGCAGTGATGGGACAGGGTCCTACGAGCAGTACTTC.

This rearrangement joins TRBV18 to TRBJ1-5; 9 nucleotides agree with TRBD1. Germline CDR1 KGHSH, CDR2 LQKENI. The CDR3 runs to 14 residues. V was clipped by 6 bases and J by 2 bases; unmatched bases: 2. The CDR3 DNA reads as TGTGCCAGCTCTCGGACAGGGGGCAATCAGCCCCAGCATTTT. This encodes CASSRTGGNQPQHF.

As concerns this clone: Other DNA sequences of this sample code for an identical CDR3. The rearrangement uses TRBV7-2 and TRBJ2-5; perhaps TRBD2 as D (6 bases). Trimming left V 0 bases short and J 5 bases short, with 10 bases between. Germline CDR1 and CDR2: SGHTA and FQGNSA. The CDR3 consists of 14 residues. The CDR3 sequence is CASSLAGGGETQYF. The CDR3 bases are TGTGCCAGCAGCTTAGCGGGAGGAGGGGAGACCCAGTACTTC.

This chain links TRBV30 with TRBJ1-3; D is ambiguous. The CDR3 length is 12 residues. V lost 2 bases, J lost 4 bases, and 6 bases lay in between. The germline gives CDR1 GTSNPN, CDR2 SVGIG (reference sequence). In DNA, the CDR3 is TGTGCCTGGAGTCCCGGGGGAAACACCATATATTTT. This gives the protein CAWSPGGNTIYF.

The sample holds a few counts of this clone. The chain employs TRBV2 and TRBJ2-2; TRBD1 matches 7 bases. Per the germline V gene, CDR1 is SNHLY and CDR2 is FYNNEI. J was trimmed by 1 base and V by 9 bases; bases with no gene match: 8. The CDR3 totals 15 residues. The CDR3 here is CASAGRGRNTGELFF. Written as DNA, the CDR3 is TGTGCCAGTGCCGGTAGGGGGCGGAACACCGGGGAGCTGTTTTTT.

This clone showed up just once. The chain employs TRBV27 and TRBJ1-5, with 7 bases matching TRBD1. The junction had 12 bases not matched to a gene; V was cut back by 0 bases and J by 7 bases. The CDR3 has 17 residues. The germline V gene encodes CDR1 MNHEY and CDR2 SMNVEV (reference sequence). The CDR3 nucleotides are TGTGCCAGCAGTTTATCGAATTTAGAGGGGGCAAGACAGCCCCAGCATTTT. Translation: CASSLSNLEGARQPQHF.

V and J are TRBV7-7 and TRBJ2-5, with 7 bases identical to TRBD1. Looked up from germline, CDR1 is SSHAT and CDR2 is FNYEAQ (reference sequence). V trimming: 1 base; J trimming: 1 base; junction bases outside the gene matches: 3. The CDR3 is made up of 15 amino acids. Here the CDR3 DNA reads TGTGCCAGCAGCTTAGGTGGGACAGTCCAAGAGACCCAGTACTTC. This sequence encodes CASSLGGTVQETQYF.

The chain is built from TRBV25-1 and TRBJ2-1, with D perhaps matching TRBD2 (7 bases). Germline V CDR1 and CDR2: MGHDK, SYGVNS. The V end lost 3 bases, the J end lost 7 bases, and 16 bases lay between the germline ends. This CDR3 is built from 15 residues. The CDR3 coding sequence is TGTGCCAGCAGTGAGGGAGGGAGGGGGAAGAATGAGCAGTTCTTC. It encodes CASSEGGRGKNEQFF. Full variable domain (missing parts from reference TRBV25-1 and TRBJ2-1): EADIYQTPRYLVIGTGKKITLECSQTMGHDKMYWYQQDPGMELHLIHYSYGVNSTEKGDLSSESTVSRIRTEHFPLTLESARPSHTSQYLCASSEGGRGKNEQFFGPGTRLTVL.

The chain is built from TRBV25-1 and TRBJ2-1; TRBD2 agrees at 11 bases. Germline-derived CDR1 and CDR2 are MGHDK and SYGVNS. CDR3 length equals 16 residues. V dropped 5 bases and J dropped 7; count of bases not matched to a gene: 10. Here the CDR3 DNA reads TGTGCCAGCAGTCCTCTACTAGCGGGAGTTGGGAATGAGCAGTTCTTC. Amino acid sequence: CASSPLLAGVGNEQFF.

J is TRBJ2-3 and V is TRBV20-1; D gene ambiguous. Looked up from germline, CDR1 is DFQATT and CDR2 is SNEGSKA (reference sequence). V shed 1 base and J shed 6 bases, with 5 bases lying between them. The CDR3 is 11 amino acids. The chain's CDR3 is CSARVLDTQYF. For the CDR3, the DNA is TGCAGTGCTAGAGTACTTGATACGCAGTATTTT.

The V call is TRBV28, the J call TRBJ1-6, with 7 bases lining up with TRBD1. Unmatched junction bases numbered 6, after V lost 6 bases and J lost 7 bases. Germline V gene lookup returns CDR1 MDHEN and CDR2 SYDVKM. The CDR3 contains 14 residues. CDR3 in amino acids: CASSLTGNNSPLHF. The CDR3 DNA is TGTGCCAGCAGCTTGACAGGGAACAATTCACCCCTCCACTTT.

This chain joins TRBV2 and TRBJ1-5; TRBD1 might be the D (5 bases). CDR3 length: 15 residues. Deletions cut 2 bases from V and 2 bases from J, with 10 bases between. Germline CDR1 and CDR2: SNHLY and FYNNEI. CDR3 nucleotide sequence: TGTGCCAGCAGTGAATGGGGGGGTGGCAATCAGCCCCAGCATTTT. It codes for CASSEWGGGNQPQHF.

The rearrangement links TRBV19 to TRBJ1-1, with D possibly matching TRBD1 (5 bases). V was clipped by 9 bases and J by 5 bases, with 16 bases between them. Germline loops: CDR1 LNHDA, CDR2 SQIVND (reference sequence). The CDR3 extends over 13 amino acids. CDR3 sequence (DNA): TGTGCCAGCGCGGGAGGGGTAGGGACTGAAGCTTTCTTT. It specifies CASAGGVGTEAFF.

V gene TRBV11-2 combines with J gene TRBJ1-5; weak D call: TRBD1 (5 bases). This CDR3 has 13 amino acids. Looked up from germline, CDR1 is SGHAT and CDR2 is FQNNGV. Trimming removed 5 bases at V and 5 bases at J, with 10 bases between. Written as DNA, the CDR3 is TGTGCCAGCAGCCTACAGGACGATCAGCCCCAGCATTTT. It codes for CASSLQDDQPQHF.

J is TRBJ1-3 and V is TRBV5-4; TRBD1 matches 7 bases. The germline V gene has CDR1 SGHNT and CDR2 YYREEE (reference sequence). The CDR3 is 14 amino acids. V shed 5 bases, J shed 4 bases, and the junction held 6 bases outside the gene matches. CDR3 region: CASRNRGPGNTIYF. In DNA, the CDR3 is TGTGCCAGCAGGAACAGGGGACCGGGAAACACCATATATTTT.

The chain has TRBV9 and TRBJ2-5; a weak D match, TRBD2 (7 bases). The CDR3 runs to 16 residues. Germline V lookup: CDR1 SGDLS, CDR2 YYNGEE. V lost 0 bases and J 2 bases, leaving 14 bases between the germline ends. The CDR3 DNA reads TGTGCCAGCAGCGTAGCTCCAGGGGAGGGACAAGAGACCCAGTACTTC. Translating gives CASSVAPGEGQETQYF.